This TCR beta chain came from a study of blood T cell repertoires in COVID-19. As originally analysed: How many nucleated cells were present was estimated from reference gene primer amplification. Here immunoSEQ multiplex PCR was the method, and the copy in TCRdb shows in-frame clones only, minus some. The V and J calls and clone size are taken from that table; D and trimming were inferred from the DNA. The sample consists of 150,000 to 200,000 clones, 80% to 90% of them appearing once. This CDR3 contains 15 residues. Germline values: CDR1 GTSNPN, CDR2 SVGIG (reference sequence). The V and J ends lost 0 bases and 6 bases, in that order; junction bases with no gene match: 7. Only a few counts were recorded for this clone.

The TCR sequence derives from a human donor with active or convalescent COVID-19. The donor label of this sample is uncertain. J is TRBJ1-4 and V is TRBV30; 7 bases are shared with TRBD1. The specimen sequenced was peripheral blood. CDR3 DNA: TGTGCCTGGAGTGTAGGAGTCAGGGGGGATGAAAAACTGTTTTTT. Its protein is CAWSVGVRGDEKLFF.